Presented here are 15 T cell receptor beta chains from one specimen sequenced in a study of beta chain features in type 1 diabetes. Study results and caveats: Shorter TCRB CDR3s, moderately but significantly so, were found in Type 1 diabetes patients in all four CD4+ subsets.

These TCRs are of unknown antigen specificity. Isolated RNA was reverse transcribed in full, so expressed TCRB transcripts were sequenced. Sequencing used immunoSEQ multiplex PCR; TCRdb keeps in-frame clones, though not all of them. The table shows around 250,000 clones, with approximately 15% occurring only once. What was sequenced was naive CD4+ T cells from blood. The receptors derive from a man aged 30-40 years with type 1 diabetes.

This clone was picked up a small number of times. This chain uses TRBV7-9 with TRBJ1-5; D ambiguous. V gave up 0 bases and J gave up 7 bases, with 7 bases separating them. Germline assignment: CDR1 SEHNR and CDR2 FQNEAQ (reference sequence). The CDR3 is made up of 13 amino acids. The CDR3: CASSLALGQPQHF. The CDR3 DNA reads TGTGCCAGCAGCTTAGCCCTCGGGCAGCCCCAGCATTTT.

The chain couples TRBV4-1 to TRBJ2-5; TRBD2 might be the D (6 bases). This CDR3 is 16 amino acids long. Per the germline V gene, CDR1 is MGHRA and CDR2 is YSYEKL. Trimming shortened V by 4 bases and J by 1 base, and 16 bases separated the two germline ends. CDR3 nucleotides: TGCGCCAGCAGCCCTGCTAGCGTCGGGGTCCAAGAGACCCAGTACTTC. This codes for CASSPASVGVQETQYF.

This clone was counted a few times. The rearrangement joins TRBV30 to TRBJ1-3; no firm D call. CDR3 size: 13 residues. Trimming took 0 bases from V and 4 from J, leaving 7 bases between them. The V gene's germline CDR1 is GTSNPN and CDR2 SVGIG (reference sequence). DNA of the CDR3: TGTGCCTGGAGTGTACTCTGGGGAAACACCATATATTTT. Protein sequence: CAWSVLWGNTIYF.

In this sample, this clone turned up a few times. The CDR3 nucleotides read TGTGCCAGCAGCCACGGGGAGACTGTGGACGAGCAGTACTTC. Amino acids: CASSHGETVDEQYF. The chain uses TRBV7-9 and TRBJ2-7; D perhaps matches TRBD2 (5 bases). The V end lost 5 bases, the J end lost 5 bases, and 16 bases lay between the germline ends. Germline V lookup: CDR1 SEHNR, CDR2 FQNEAQ (reference sequence). This CDR3 contains 14 residues.

CDR3 loop: CASSLGGADSPLHF. The CDR3 DNA sequence: TGTGCCAGCAGTCTAGGGGGGGCTGATTCACCCCTCCACTTT. This rearrangement joins TRBV9 to TRBJ1-6; D possibly corresponds to TRBD1 (6 bases). CDR3 length: 14 residues. Germline CDR1 reads SGDLS; CDR2 reads YYNGEE. Trimming removed 5 bases from V and 8 bases from J, with 14 bases in between.

V is TRBV19 and J is TRBJ1-2; D is ambiguous. The CDR3 consists of 13 residues. V gave up 7 bases and J gave up 5 bases, with 14 bases separating them. Germline V gene data show CDR1 as LNHDA and CDR2 as SQIVND (reference sequence). CDR3 coding DNA: TGTGCCAGTAATACCATGACGGGGTATGGCTACACCTTC. Its translation is CASNTMTGYGYTF. Drawing the rest from reference TRBV19 and TRBJ1-2, the complete variable domain is DGGITQSPKYLFRKEGQNVTLSCEQNLNHDAMYWYRQDPGQGLRLIYYSQIVNDFQKGDIAEGYSVSREKKESFPLTVTSAQKNPTAFYLCASNTMTGYGYTFGSGTRLTVV.

This clone showed up just a few times. CDR3 nucleotides: TGTGCCAGCAGCCGAGCGGGGTTGGGGGATACGCAGTATTTT. Amino acid sequence: CASSRAGLGDTQYF. The V gene is TRBV6-1, the J gene TRBJ2-3, with 7 bases identical to TRBD2. Germline V lookup: CDR1 MNHNS, CDR2 SASEGT. This CDR3 spans 14 amino acids. Losses at the gene ends were 6 bases for V and 6 bases for J; bases not matched to a gene: 9.

The chain links TRBV14 to TRBJ1-1; 7 nucleotides match TRBD1. Germline lookup yields CDR1 SGHDN and CDR2 FVKESK. J gave up 0 bases and V 3 bases, and 7 bases lay outside the gene matches. The CDR3 loop spans 16 amino acids. The CDR3 is CASSHYRGTMNTEAFF. The DNA for the CDR3 is TGTGCCAGCAGCCACTACAGGGGTACAATGAACACTGAAGCTTTCTTT.

This clone was seen only a few times. The chain combines TRBV7-2 with TRBJ1-2; D gene uncertain. The CDR3 is made up of 14 amino acids. Trimming stripped 3 bases from V and 7 bases from J, with 15 bases between. CDR1 and CDR2 (germline): SGHTA, FQGNSA. The CDR3 is CASSFGPAGGGYTF. The CDR3 region has the DNA TGTGCCAGCAGCTTTGGGCCCGCCGGAGGTGGCTACACCTTC.

The V gene is TRBV25-1, the J gene TRBJ1-1; weak D call: TRBD1 (5 bases). The ends were cut back, 2 bases at V and 1 base at J, with 11 bases in the middle. Germline V gene data show CDR1 as MGHDK and CDR2 as SYGVNS. There are 15 residues in the CDR3. CDR3 sequence (DNA): TGTGCCAGCAGTGAAGGGGGGACGGCGAACACTGAAGCTTTCTTT. It yields the protein CASSEGGTANTEAFF. The full variable domain, in which reference TRBV25-1 and TRBJ1-1 provide the parts outside the CDR3, is EADIYQTPRYLVIGTGKKITLECSQTMGHDKMYWYQQDPGMELHLIHYSYGVNSTEKGDLSSESTVSRIRTEHFPLTLESARPSHTSQYLCASSEGGTANTEAFFGQGTRLTVV.

The chain carries TRBV6-5 and TRBJ2-1; 8 bases line up with TRBD1. V lost 6 bases, J lost 8 bases, and 12 bases stayed unmatched. Per germline, CDR1 MNHEY and CDR2 SVGAGI. CDR3 size: 15 residues. For the CDR3, the DNA is TGTGCCAGCAGCTCCGTTCAGGGGGCCAAGGATGAGCAGTTCTTC. Its translation is CASSSVQGAKDEQFF.

The table lists this clone with a count of one. V is TRBV5-1 and J is TRBJ1-1, with a weak D call TRBD1 (5 bases). The V gene lost 2 bases and the J gene lost 6 bases, with 17 bases spanning the gap. The CDR3 has 15 amino acids. Germline V gives CDR1 SGHRS, CDR2 YFSETQ. The CDR3 sequence is CASSFFPGELAEAFF. The CDR3 coding sequence is TGCGCCAGCAGCTTTTTCCCGGGGGAATTGGCTGAAGCTTTCTTT.

V is TRBV5-1 and J is TRBJ2-1; the match to TRBD1 covers 8 bases. The V gene's germline CDR1 is SGHRS and CDR2 YFSETQ. The ends lost 7 bases at V and 10 bases at J; junction bases unmatched: 13. The CDR3 has 14 residues. The CDR3 region is CASSQGQGAREQFF. The CDR3 bases are TGCGCCAGCTCCCAAGGACAGGGCGCGAGGGAGCAGTTCTTC.

This chain joins TRBV27 and TRBJ1-2; no clear D gene. The CDR3 has 13 residues. With 0 bases removed from V and 8 bases from J, the gap between germline ends came to 10 bases. The germline V gene encodes CDR1 MNHEY and CDR2 SMNVEV (reference sequence). For the CDR3, the DNA is TGTGCCAGCAGTTTATCTGGCATTTGGGGCTACACCTTC. Encoded protein: CASSLSGIWGYTF.

The chain recombines TRBV9 with TRBJ1-2; D is perhaps TRBD1 (5 bases). Germline CDR1 SGDLS, CDR2 YYNGEE. The CDR3 is made up of 15 amino acids. V was cut by 0 bases and J by 4 bases, with 13 bases left in between. CDR3 sequence: CASSVGTAGLYGYTF. The CDR3 bases are TGTGCCAGCAGCGTAGGTACGGCAGGGCTCTATGGCTACACCTTC.